This T cell receptor (beta chain) was documented in a study of beta chain features in type 1 diabetes. Broader study findings: Sequencing used cDNA, and cells with high TCR expression could therefore be over-represented. Type 1 diabetes patients had moderately but significantly shorter TCRB CDR3s in all four CD4+ subsets.

Isolated RNA was reverse transcribed in full, so expressed TCRB transcripts were sequenced. Clones were read by immunoSEQ multiplex PCR, and TCRdb kept only the in-frame ones, dropping some. Among 300,000 or so clones listed, roughly an eighth were seen once. The table lists this clone with a few counts. Antigen specificity is unknown. The CDR3 has 13 amino acids. CDR1 is SQVTM and CDR2 is ANQGSEA in the germline V gene. J was trimmed by 5 bases and V by 4 bases; bases with no gene match: 7. It was via CD45RO/CCR7/CD25/CD127/CD95/CD27 that CD4+ naive, central memory, regulatory and stem cell-like memory cells were sorted.

Sequencing was done on a sample of naive CD4+ T cells from blood. The source of this sequence is a young man with type 1 diabetes. The V call is TRBV29-1, the J call TRBJ2-7; the match to TRBD1 covers 8 bases. CDR3 amino acids: CSVAGQGSDEQYF. For the CDR3, the DNA is TGCAGCGTTGCAGGACAGGGTAGCGACGAGCAGTACTTC.